A single sample gave rise to the 7 T cell receptor beta chains below, sequenced in a study of cytomegalovirus exposure and HLA in healthy donors. The PCR contained 60 Vbeta and 13 Jbeta primers. Using immunoSEQ multiplex PCR, the repertoire was profiled, and TCRdb retains in-frame clones only, with some absent. The repertoire includes 120,000 to 150,000 clones, around 79% of them detected once, and 1.5% to 2% sits in the top ten. Material for sequencing was PBMCs. The receptors derive from a woman aged 25 to 39 in good health and CMV-seronegative.

The V and J genes are TRBV15 and TRBJ1-2; 7 nucleotides agree with TRBD1. The CDR3 is 15 amino acids. V lost 0 bases and J lost 5; bases outside the gene matches: 6. Germline V gives CDR1 LNHNV, CDR2 YYDKDF (reference sequence). The CDR3 DNA follows: TGTGCCACCAGCAGAGAGACAGGGCCCAAGTATGGCTACACCTTC. Amino acid sequence: CATSRETGPKYGYTF.

The V call is TRBV4-3, the J call TRBJ1-4; 7 bases fit TRBD1. J gave up 4 bases and V 0 bases, and 2 bases lay outside the gene matches. Germline V gives CDR1 LGHNA, CDR2 YSLEER. The CDR3 consists of 15 residues. The CDR3 is CASSQDGTVNEKLFF. CDR3 DNA sequence: TGCGCCAGCAGCCAAGATGGGACAGTTAATGAAAAACTGTTTTTT.

This clone was observed a single time. V gene TRBV7-8 combines with J gene TRBJ1-5; maybe TRBD1 (6 bases). In germline, CDR1 is SGHVS, CDR2 FQNEAQ. This CDR3 region has 16 residues. V gave up 1 base and J gave up 0 bases, with 10 bases separating them. Here the CDR3 DNA reads TGTGCCAGCAGCTTAGGGACAGTAAATAGCAATCAGCCCCAGCATTTT. Translation: CASSLGTVNSNQPQHF.

V is TRBV19 and J is TRBJ1-3, with no clear D. With 7 bases removed from V and 4 bases from J, the gap between germline ends came to 11 bases. The germline CDR1 and CDR2 sequences are LNHDA and SQIVND (reference sequence). The CDR3 sequence is 13 residues long. The CDR3 spells CASTTWPGNTIYF. CDR3 sequence (DNA): TGTGCCAGTACAACATGGCCCGGAAACACCATATATTTT.

The V and J genes are TRBV13 and TRBJ1-1; D not resolved. The CDR3 has 15 residues. Trimming removed 1 base from V and 7 bases from J, with 16 bases in between. The germline gives CDR1 PRHDT, CDR2 FYEKMQ (reference sequence). Here the CDR3 reads CASSLDQAGGLEAFF. For the CDR3, the DNA is TGTGCCAGCAGCTTAGATCAGGCCGGAGGCCTTGAAGCTTTCTTT.

This chain uses TRBV7-2 with TRBJ2-3; 7 bases match TRBD2. CDR3 length: 14 residues. J lost 2 bases, V lost 5 bases, and 4 bases had no gene match. Germline loops: CDR1 SGHTA, CDR2 FQGNSA. In nucleotides, the CDR3 is TGTGCCAGCAGCCCGGGACTAACCACAGATACGCAGTATTTT. Encoded protein: CASSPGLTTDTQYF. The full variable domain, in which reference TRBV7-2 and TRBJ2-3 provide the parts outside the CDR3, is GAGVSQSPSNKVTEKGKDVELRCDPISGHTALYWYRQSLGQGLEFLIYFQGNSAPDKSGLPSDRFSAERTGGSVSTLTIQRTQQEDSAVYLCASSPGLTTDTQYFGPGTRLTVL.

This clone has just a few counts. The chain is built from TRBV10-2 and TRBJ2-5; maybe TRBD1 (5 bases). Trimming removed 0 bases at V and 5 bases at J, with 16 bases between. This CDR3 spans 16 amino acids. Germline CDR1 WSHSY, CDR2 SAAADI. The CDR3 sequence is CASSESGAVEWETQYF. As DNA, the CDR3 is TGCGCCAGCAGTGAGTCTGGGGCCGTAGAGTGGGAGACCCAGTACTTC.